Included here is one T cell receptor beta chain sequence, with context. What this receptor recognizes is not known. Qualities for individual bases were not recorded, and no much larger clone is one base off. The sample belongs to a study of blood T cell repertoires in COVID-19 (dated by TCRdb to about 2020). Regarding the research as a whole: Samples covering the acute and convalescent phases of COVID-19 were provided by collaborators in the United States, Italy and Spain. Sample metadata almost always included a de-identified subject ID, COVID-19 status, age in years and sex. The dataset comprised deeply sampled blood TCRbeta repertoires from subjects exposed to, actively infected with, or recovered from COVID-19. The repertoires were released in a freely available public database meant as a resource for research on the immune response to SARS-CoV-2. The samples were drawn from two sources: the first 160 participants of the ongoing ImmuneRACE study, and 1,000 to 1,500 subjects contributed by 6 global collaborators. Where HLA class I and class II types were available, the types were taken from metadata supplied by the sample provider, not from assay-based typing. The material from the prospective study consisted of cDNA or gDNA derived from T cells, B-cell-depleted T cells, or PBMCs.

From its cysteine to its phenylalanine, the CDR3 spans 15 amino acids. This entry keeps only the CDR3 DNA: 45 bases, framed from base 1. The germline V gene supplies CDR1 MRHNA and CDR2 SNTAGT. V is trimmed back by 4 bases and J by 5 bases, and the junction contains 7 bases that no gene match accounts for. Collaborating institutions collected whole blood in K2EDTA tubes following their own protocols. For TCRbeta analysis, collaborators shipped samples as frozen whole blood, isolated PBMCs, or DNA extracted from either of those sample types. The investigation overall reported the following: Clinical and demographic metadata were provided uncurated, with the amount varying by source and participant.

TCRbeta CDR3 regions were amplified from genomic DNA by means of the immunoSEQ Assay, a bias-controlled multiplex PCR. In the original analysis: The number of nucleated cells in each sample was estimated from the amplification of reference gene primers within the assay. To quantify the absolute abundance of each unique TCRbeta CDR3 rearrangement, sequence reads were collapsed and filtered. For each sample, productive Simpson clonality was calculated by taking the square root of Simpson's diversity index across productive rearrangements. TCRdb obtained this table from immuneACCESS and retained in-frame rearrangements with V and J assigned. These tables miss some clones; where compared with another copy, unresolved V genes account for less than half of the shortfall, and the remainder is unexplained. The V and J calls and clone size were taken over from that table, and D and trimming were inferred from the DNA. Recorded for this sample are about 34,000 clones; 75% to 80% of them occurred a single time. 16% of the sample is held by the ten biggest clonotypes.

Source material: peripheral blood. The clonotype comes from a human donor in a cohort sampled during active COVID-19. The rearranged chain carries TRBV6-4 and TRBJ2-2; 7 bases in the junction line up with TRBD1. The CDR3 protein: CASSARQGGTGELFF. DNA sequence: TGTGCCAGCAGTGCCCGACAGGGTGGAACCGGGGAGCTGTTTTTT.